This T cell receptor beta chain emerged from a study of shared clonotypes between healthy human individuals. Turning to the study itself: The study used three CD4 naive, three CD4 memory, two CD8 naive and one CD8 memory plate per donor.

Germline V lookup: CDR1 SGDLS, CDR2 YYNGEE. This CDR3 is built from 14 residues. V was pared by 6 bases and J by 6 bases, with 2 bases of the junction left unmatched. The data were produced by immunoSEQ multiplex PCR, yet TCRdb's version contains in-frame clones alone and is incomplete. This sample has a few million clones; 80% to 95% occur once, and the top ten carry about 0.39%. Concerning this clone: The antigen remains undetermined.

Study-level findings and limits: Relative to memory subsets, naive subsets generally showed larger estimated richness.

Source material: naive CD4+ T cells from PBMCs. Noted subset: CD45RA+ positively selected. The rearrangement uses TRBV9 and TRBJ2-2; 13 bases are a match to TRBD2. The clonotype comes from a man aged 18 to 29 in good health. Some clones in this sample may be carry-over from other donors' samples. CDR3 amino acids: CASKGTSGAGELFF. The CDR3 DNA is TGTGCCAGCAAAGGGACTAGCGGGGCCGGGGAGCTGTTTTTT.